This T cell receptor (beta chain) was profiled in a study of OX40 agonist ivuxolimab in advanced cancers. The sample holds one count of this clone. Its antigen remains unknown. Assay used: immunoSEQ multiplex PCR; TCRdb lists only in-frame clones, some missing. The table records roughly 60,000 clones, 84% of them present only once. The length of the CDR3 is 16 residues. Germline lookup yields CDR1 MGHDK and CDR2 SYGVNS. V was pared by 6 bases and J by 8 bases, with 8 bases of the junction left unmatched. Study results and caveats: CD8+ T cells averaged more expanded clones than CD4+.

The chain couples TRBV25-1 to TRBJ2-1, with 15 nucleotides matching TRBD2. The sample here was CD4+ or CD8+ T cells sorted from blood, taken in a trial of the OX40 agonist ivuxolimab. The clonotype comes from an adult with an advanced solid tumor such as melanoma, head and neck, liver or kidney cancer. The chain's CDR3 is CASRDRGLAGGHEQFF. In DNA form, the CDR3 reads TGTGCCAGCAGGGACCGAGGACTAGCGGGGGGGCATGAGCAGTTCTTC.